Presented here are 18 T cell receptor beta chains from one specimen sequenced in a study of blood T cell repertoires in COVID-19. Data came from immunoSEQ multiplex PCR; TCRdb stores just in-frame clones and leaves some out. The sample consists of about 210,000 clones, 82% of them appearing once. The sequenced material came from peripheral blood. The receptors were sampled from a woman aged 70 to 79 with COVID-19, enrolled during active disease.

V usage is TRBV28 and J usage is TRBJ1-1, with D unclear. Germline lookup yields CDR1 MDHEN and CDR2 SYDVKM. V was pared by 2 bases and J by 4 bases, with 8 bases between. This CDR3 comprises 13 residues. This CDR3 is CASSLKPLTEAFF. CDR3 DNA sequence: TGTGCCAGCAGTTTAAAGCCGCTCACTGAAGCTTTCTTT.

The chain has TRBV6-5 and TRBJ2-7, with D possibly being TRBD1 (6 bases). The CDR3 is made up of 13 amino acids. V lost 6 bases to trimming and J lost 5 bases, with 14 bases between them. The germline gives CDR1 MNHEY, CDR2 SVGAGI. CDR3 sequence: CASSLQGRDEQYF. CDR3 bases: TGTGCCAGCAGCCTTCAGGGGCGGGACGAGCAGTACTTC.

This chain connects TRBV25-1 to TRBJ2-7; the match to TRBD1 covers 9 bases. V was clipped by 2 bases and J by 3 bases; unmatched bases: 11. The germline V gene has CDR1 MGHDK and CDR2 SYGVNS. The CDR3 contains 17 residues. The CDR3 DNA is TGTGCCAGCAGTGAACGCATTAAGACAGGGGGTAGCTACGAGCAGTACTTC. This translates into CASSERIKTGGSYEQYF.

CDR3: CASSQERLAGAVHEQYF. DNA for the CDR3: TGTGCCAGCAGCCAAGAAAGGCTAGCGGGAGCGGTCCACGAGCAGTACTTC. The chain joins TRBV4-2 to TRBJ2-7, with 10 positions matching TRBD2. The length of the CDR3 is 17 residues. Unmatched junction bases numbered 10, after V lost 0 bases and J lost 5 bases. CDR1 and CDR2 (germline): LGHNA, YNFKEQ.

The gene calls are TRBV30 and TRBJ2-7; 8 bases agree with TRBD1. Germline assignment: CDR1 GTSNPN and CDR2 SVGIG (reference sequence). This CDR3 region has 13 residues. The J segment lost 5 bases and the V segment lost 4 bases, leaving 7 bases of the junction unmatched. The CDR3 region is CAWTAGQGHEQYF. The CDR3 region has the DNA TGTGCCTGGACCGCCGGACAGGGCCACGAGCAGTACTTC.

Regarding this clone: One end of the junction does not line up with germline, which may come from a read error. The gene calls are TRBV28 and TRBJ2-3; 11 nucleotides match TRBD2. CDR1 MDHEN and CDR2 SYDVKM come from the germline V gene. The CDR3 runs to 11 residues. The CDR3 spells CASSFLGLADF. CDR3 in DNA: TGTGCCAGCAGTTTCCTGGGACTAGCGGATTTT.

The chain employs TRBV9 and TRBJ2-5; D might be TRBD2 (6 bases). The germline V gene has CDR1 SGDLS and CDR2 YYNGEE. The CDR3 is 16 amino acids. Trimming took 4 bases from V and 1 from J, leaving 17 bases between them. The CDR3, as DNA: TGTGCCAGCAGCCTCTCGGTTGGCGGGACCCAAGAGACCCAGTACTTC. Amino acids: CASSLSVGGTQETQYF.

The rearrangement joins TRBV30 to TRBJ2-2; 12 nucleotides agree with TRBD1. Trimming removed 0 bases from V and 6 bases from J; junction bases left unmatched: 11. The CDR3 runs 18 residues. The germline V gene has CDR1 GTSNPN and CDR2 SVGIG (reference sequence). The CDR3 reads CAWSVRSSGTGGPGELFF. CDR3 DNA sequence: TGTGCCTGGAGTGTAAGATCCTCCGGGACAGGGGGCCCCGGGGAGCTGTTTTTT.

The chain employs TRBV7-2 and TRBJ2-1; 11 bases align to TRBD2. CDR3 size: 17 residues. Germline loops: CDR1 SGHTA, CDR2 FQGNSA. Losses at the gene ends were 2 bases for V and 7 bases for J; bases not matched to a gene: 10. The DNA of the CDR3 is TGTGCCAGCAGCTTACTGGGTAGCGGGAGGGCCCCAAATGAGCAGTTCTTC. It is translated as CASSLLGSGRAPNEQFF.

The genes are TRBV18 and TRBJ2-1, with D possibly TRBD1 on 6 matching bases. From germline, CDR1 is KGHSH and CDR2 LQKENI. V was trimmed by 4 bases and J by 4 bases, leaving 11 bases between them. The CDR3 extends over 14 amino acids. CDR3: CASSQGQAYNEQFF. CDR3 bases: TGTGCCAGCTCACAGGGACAAGCATACAATGAGCAGTTCTTC.

The J gene is TRBJ1-1, the V gene TRBV3-1 (or the pseudogene TRBV3-2), with a possible D match to TRBD1 (5 bases). Germline V CDR1 and CDR2: LGHDT, YNNKEL (reference sequence). The CDR3 spans 14 residues. V was shortened by 4 bases and J by 4 bases, with 13 bases between the two germline ends. CDR3 region: CASSLRGGGTEAFF. As DNA, the CDR3 is TGTGCCAGCAGCCTGCGGGGGGGTGGCACTGAAGCTTTCTTT.

The rearrangement uses TRBV9 and TRBJ2-3; TRBD2 agrees at 11 bases. The CDR3 extends over 16 amino acids. Germline V gives CDR1 SGDLS, CDR2 YYNGEE. J was trimmed by 3 bases and V by 0 bases; bases with no gene match: 3. CDR3 nucleotides: TGTGCCAGCAGCGTAGTATCTAGCGGGAGGACAGATACGCAGTATTTT. Translating gives CASSVVSSGRTDTQYF.

V is TRBV5-4 and J is TRBJ2-1, with 14 nucleotides matching TRBD2. After removal of 4 bases from V and 10 bases from J, the junction contained 4 bases not matched to a gene. CDR3 length: 14 residues. Germline values: CDR1 SGHNT, CDR2 YYREEE (reference sequence). CDR3 loop: CASSTGLAGGEQFF. For the CDR3, the DNA is TGTGCCAGCAGCACAGGACTAGCGGGAGGAGAGCAGTTCTTC.

V is TRBV24-1 and J is TRBJ2-1; the D gene is possibly TRBD1 (6 bases). Germline V lookup: CDR1 KGHDR, CDR2 SFDVKD. The V end lost 4 bases, the J end lost 5 bases, and 26 bases lay between the germline ends. The CDR3 loop spans 19 amino acids. The CDR3 nucleotides are TGTGCCACCAGTGACCAGACAGGTCACCAACAAAAATCTCACAATGAGCAGTTCTTC. Encoded protein: CATSDQTGHQQKSHNEQFF.

The chain carries TRBV18 and TRBJ1-3; the D gene is possibly TRBD1 (6 bases). This CDR3 is built from 14 residues. V was trimmed by 3 bases and J by 8 bases, leaving 14 bases between them. Germline-derived CDR1 and CDR2 are KGHSH and LQKENI. This CDR3 is CASSPPRTDHTIYF. CDR3 nucleotide sequence: TGTGCCAGCTCACCTCCCAGGACAGATCACACCATATATTTT.

The CDR3 protein is CASSPWTANTEAFF. CDR3 DNA: TGTGCCAGCAGTCCGTGGACAGCGAACACTGAAGCTTTCTTT. The chain recombines TRBV6-5 with TRBJ1-1; TRBD1 is a possible D gene (6 bases). The CDR3 loop spans 14 amino acids. Germline assignment: CDR1 MNHEY and CDR2 SVGAGI. The V end was cut by 5 bases, the J end by 1 base, with 11 bases between.

The J gene is TRBJ2-2, the V gene TRBV5-1; D is possibly TRBD2 (5 bases). Trimming removed 5 bases at V and 4 bases at J, with 12 bases between. The CDR3 sequence is 14 residues long. Germline V gives CDR1 SGHRS, CDR2 YFSETQ. CDR3 nucleotide sequence: TGCGCCAGCAGTGAAGCGGCGCTCACCGGGGAGCTGTTTTTT. Its translation: CASSEAALTGELFF.

For the CDR3, the DNA is TGTGCCAGCAGCGGGCAGGACAGTCAATCCATCTTTGGCTACACCTTC. Translation gives CASSGQDSQSIFGYTF. This chain links TRBV5-6 with TRBJ1-2, with a tentative D call TRBD1 (6 bases). The CDR3 totals 16 residues. Germline V lookup: CDR1 SGHDT, CDR2 YYEEEE. The germline V and J ends were trimmed by 4 bases and 7 bases, with 23 bases remaining between them.